The entry below gives a single T cell receptor (beta chain) sequence along with its context. This sample stems from a study of cytomegalovirus exposure and HLA in healthy donors. The PCR contained 60 Vbeta and 13 Jbeta primers. Libraries were prepared by immunoSEQ multiplex PCR; TCRdb keeps only in-frame clonotypes and omits some of them. The sample includes some 150,000 clones, roughly 82% of them seen just once. This clonotype was obtained from a man aged 45-65 years in good health and CMV-seropositive. Sequencing was performed on PBMCs.

This chain's CDR3 is CASSATGYEQYF. In nucleotides, the CDR3 is TGTGCCAGCAGCGCGACAGGGTACGAGCAGTACTTC. V is TRBV7-2 and J is TRBJ2-7, with 7 nucleotides matching TRBD1. Trimming removed 5 bases from V and 4 bases from J; junction bases left unmatched: 2. CDR1 is SGHTA, CDR2 FQGNSA, per germline. This CDR3 comprises 12 residues.